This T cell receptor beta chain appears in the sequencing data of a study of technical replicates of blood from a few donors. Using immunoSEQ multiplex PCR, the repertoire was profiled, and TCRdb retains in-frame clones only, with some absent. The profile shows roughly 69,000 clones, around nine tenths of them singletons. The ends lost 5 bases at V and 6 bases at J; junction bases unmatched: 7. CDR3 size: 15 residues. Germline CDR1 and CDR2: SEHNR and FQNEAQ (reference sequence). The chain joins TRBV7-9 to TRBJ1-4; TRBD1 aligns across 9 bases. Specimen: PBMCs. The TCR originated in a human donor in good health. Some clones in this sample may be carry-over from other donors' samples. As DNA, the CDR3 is TGTGCCAGCAGCACTGGACAGGGGAGATATGAAAAACTGTTTTTT. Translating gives CASSTGQGRYEKLFF.